What follows are 15 T cell receptor beta chains derived from one specimen sequenced in a study of blood T cell repertoires in COVID-19. Sequencing was performed with immunoSEQ multiplex PCR; in TCRdb, only in-frame clones are kept and a portion is missing. The sample carries under 100,000 clones, approximately 86% recorded once. Sequencing input: peripheral blood. The receptor source for this set is a man aged 35 to 55 with acute or convalescent COVID-19.

The CDR3 is CASSLVTGANEQFF. Here the CDR3 DNA reads TGTGCCAGCAGCTTAGTGACTGGGGCCAATGAGCAGTTCTTC. The V and J genes are TRBV11-2 and TRBJ2-1, with D possibly TRBD1 on 5 matching bases. V was pared by 1 base and J by 6 bases, with 10 bases between. Germline lookup yields CDR1 SGHAT and CDR2 FQNNGV. The length of the CDR3 is 14 residues.

The genes are TRBV4-3 and TRBJ2-7; the match to TRBD1 covers 7 bases. The CDR3 loop spans 16 amino acids. V gave up 1 base and J gave up 3 bases; unmatched junction bases: 9. Germline V gene lookup returns CDR1 LGHNA and CDR2 YSLEER. The CDR3 coding sequence is TGCGCCAGCAGCCAAGGGGCAGGGGGAAATCGCTACGAGCAGTACTTC. It codes for CASSQGAGGNRYEQYF.

This sequence joins TRBV30 and TRBJ2-1; 9 nucleotides line up with TRBD2. V gave up 1 base and J gave up 7 bases; unmatched junction bases: 11. The CDR3 has 16 residues. CDR1 and CDR2 from the germline V gene are GTSNPN and SVGIG (reference sequence). CDR3: CAWSAPLAGGINEQFF. The CDR3 DNA reads as TGTGCCTGGAGTGCCCCGCTTGCGGGAGGGATAAATGAGCAGTTCTTC.

The J gene is TRBJ2-3, the V gene TRBV10-3, with 7 bases identical to TRBD1. The germline CDR1 and CDR2 sequences are ENHRY and SYGVKD. With V trimmed by 2 bases and J by 3 bases, 11 bases remained unmatched. The CDR3 consists of 17 residues. CDR3 DNA: TGTGCCATCAGTGAGAGGGGGCGCCTGGATCTTACAGATACGCAGTATTTT. This codes for CAISERGRLDLTDTQYF.

The rearrangement uses TRBV5-8 and TRBJ1-5; tentatively, D is TRBD1 (6 bases). The V end lost 4 bases, the J end lost 3 bases, and 14 bases lay between the germline ends. The CDR3 sequence is 15 residues long. CDR1 and CDR2 from the germline V gene are SGHTS and YDEGEE. For the CDR3, the DNA is TGTGCCAGCAGCGTCGGACAGACCGCCAATCAGCCCCAGCATTTT. As protein: CASSVGQTANQPQHF.

The chain recombines TRBV3-1 (or the pseudogene TRBV3-2) with TRBJ1-3, with D uncertain. CDR1 and CDR2 (germline): LGHDT, YNNKEL (reference sequence). This CDR3 region has 16 residues. Trimming removed 0 bases from V and 0 bases from J, with 9 bases in between. CDR3 residues: CASSQDRSSSGNTIYF. CDR3 in DNA: TGTGCCAGCAGCCAAGATCGGTCAAGCTCTGGAAACACCATATATTTT.

The chain's CDR3 is CASSEETDTYGYTF. The CDR3 region has the DNA TGTGCCAGCAGTGAGGAGACAGACACCTATGGCTACACCTTC. The chain combines TRBV2 with TRBJ1-2; possible D gene TRBD1, 5 bases. The germline V gene has CDR1 SNHLY and CDR2 FYNNEI. V lost 3 bases and J lost 4, with 12 bases in between. This CDR3 is 14 amino acids long.

The rearrangement links TRBV20-1 to TRBJ1-2; 9 nucleotides agree with TRBD1. The V gene's germline CDR1 is DFQATT and CDR2 SNEGSKA (reference sequence). The CDR3 extends over 16 amino acids. V lost 3 bases, J lost 2 bases, and 10 bases stayed unmatched. CDR3 amino acids: CSASYPRGTGNYGYTF. The CDR3 region has the DNA TGCAGTGCTAGTTACCCGCGGGGGACAGGGAACTATGGCTACACCTTC.

Comment on this clone: Since a far larger clone is one base different, this is likely a read error. The chain recombines TRBV5-1 with TRBJ1-1; a possible D gene is TRBD1 (5 bases). The ends were cut back, 4 bases at V and 1 base at J, with 8 bases in the middle. This CDR3 has 13 amino acids. Germline lookup yields CDR1 SGHRS and CDR2 YFSETQ. The CDR3 here is CASSPDTNTEAFF. In nucleotides, the CDR3 is TGCGCCAGCAGCCCGGACACGAACACTGAAGCTTTCTTT. The full variable domain, in which reference TRBV5-1 and TRBJ1-1 provide the parts outside the CDR3, is KAGVTQTPRYLIKTRGQQVTLSCSPISGHRSVSWYQQTPGQGLQFLFEYFSETQRNKGNFPGRFSGRQFSNSRSEMNVSTLELGDSALYLCASSPDTNTEAFFGQGTRLTVV.

The chain has TRBV18 and TRBJ1-5; D uncertain. The ends were cut back, 0 bases at V and 3 bases at J, with 12 bases in the middle. The CDR3 spans 16 residues. Germline V lookup: CDR1 KGHSH, CDR2 LQKENI. The CDR3 loop is CASSPPAAVSNQPQHF. The CDR3 DNA is TGTGCCAGCTCACCACCGGCGGCAGTTTCCAATCAGCCCCAGCATTTT.

In its sample, this clone was seen a few times. The chain recombines TRBV5-1 with TRBJ1-2, with TRBD1 matching over 9 bases. The CDR3 has 13 amino acids. Germline CDR1 SGHRS, CDR2 YFSETQ. Trimming at V came to 6 bases and at J to 4 bases, leaving 4 bases not matched to a gene. The CDR3 loop is CASNPGQGYGYTF. The CDR3 nucleotides are TGCGCCAGCAATCCGGGACAGGGCTATGGCTACACCTTC.

The rearrangement uses TRBV29-1 and TRBJ2-1; 9 bases agree with TRBD1. From germline, CDR1 is SQVTM and CDR2 ANQGSEA. The CDR3 is made up of 14 amino acids. Trimming removed 6 bases from V and 6 bases from J; junction bases left unmatched: 9. CDR3 nucleotide sequence: TGCAGCGTGGAGGGACAGGGATCCGGCAATGAGCAGTTCTTC. Residues: CSVEGQGSGNEQFF.

V is TRBV4-1 and J is TRBJ2-5; D is unclear. Trimming removed 0 bases from V and 1 base from J, with 9 bases in between. The CDR3 runs to 15 residues. The germline V gene has CDR1 MGHRA and CDR2 YSYEKL. CDR3 protein: CASSQEYSLQETQYF. The CDR3 nucleotides read TGCGCCAGCAGCCAAGAATACTCCCTCCAAGAGACCCAGTACTTC.

This clone has just one count. The CDR3 sequence is CSAKGQGTVGYGYTF. The CDR3, as DNA: TGCAGCGCCAAGGGACAGGGCACCGTTGGGTATGGCTACACCTTC. The chain has TRBV29-1 and TRBJ1-2; 9 bases line up with TRBD1. Trimming at V came to 7 bases and at J to 5 bases, leaving 14 bases not matched to a gene. The CDR3 consists of 15 residues. Germline V lookup: CDR1 SQVTM, CDR2 ANQGSEA.

The J gene is TRBJ2-2, the V gene TRBV9; TRBD2 matches 12 bases. The V segment lost 4 bases and the J segment 4 bases; nucleotides outside the gene matches: 5. CDR1 is SGDLS and CDR2 is YYNGEE in the germline V gene. This CDR3 comprises 16 residues. This chain's CDR3 is CASSHTSGRPTGELFF. The CDR3 DNA sequence: TGTGCCAGCAGCCATACTAGCGGGAGGCCCACCGGGGAGCTGTTTTTT.